These 20 T cell receptor beta chains came from one sample sequenced in a study of T cell changes during pregnancy in multiple sclerosis. The table came from immunoSEQ multiplex PCR; TCRdb's copy has only in-frame clones and leaves some out. In the table there are tens of thousands of clones, less than 95% of which are singletons. This specimen consisted of peripheral blood, obtained in the third trimester of pregnancy. These receptors all stem from a female donor in good health, enrolled as a control in a pregnancy study.

V gene TRBV7-2 combines with J gene TRBJ2-1; 15 positions match TRBD2. This CDR3 region has 16 residues. Germline V gene lookup returns CDR1 SGHTA and CDR2 FQGNSA. V lost 1 base to trimming and J lost 9 bases; unmatched junction nucleotides: 4. The CDR3 DNA follows: TGTGCCAGCAGCTTAGTAGGGACTAGCGGGGGGAGTGAGCAGTTCTTC. The encoded protein is CASSLVGTSGGSEQFF.

This clone was found once. The genes are TRBV19 and TRBJ2-1; TRBD2 matches at 11 bases. Germline CDR1 reads LNHDA; CDR2 reads SQIVND (reference sequence). The CDR3 runs 14 residues. Trimming cost V 8 bases and J 6 bases; bases outside gene matches: 6. CDR3 loop: CASEASGRSNEQFF. CDR3 DNA sequence: TGTGCCAGTGAGGCTAGCGGGAGGTCCAATGAGCAGTTCTTC.

In DNA form, the CDR3 reads TGTGCCACCAGCAAGGACGGGACAGGGGATTATGGCTACACCTTC. It codes for CATSKDGTGDYGYTF. The chain uses TRBV15 and TRBJ1-2; 10 bases agree with TRBD1. The CDR3 sequence is 15 residues long. The trim removed 4 bases at V and 5 bases at J, leaving 7 bases unmatched. Germline values: CDR1 LNHNV, CDR2 YYDKDF (reference sequence).

This rearrangement joins TRBV9 to TRBJ2-2; maybe TRBD1 (5 bases). The CDR3 contains 12 residues. Germline CDR1 reads SGDLS; CDR2 reads YYNGEE. The ends were cut back, 6 bases at V and 5 bases at J, with 8 bases in the middle. CDR3 region: CASKGNTGELFF. The CDR3 DNA follows: TGTGCCAGCAAGGGGAATACCGGGGAGCTGTTTTTT. The whole variable domain, remainder taken from reference TRBV9 and TRBJ2-2, is DSGVTQTPKHLITATGQRVTLRCSPRSGDLSVYWYQQSLDQGLQFLIQYYNGEERAKGNILERFSAQQFPDLHSELNLSSLELGDSALYFCASKGNTGELFFGEGSRLTVL.

The chain joins TRBV2 to TRBJ2-7; a weak D match, TRBD2 (5 bases). The V end was cut by 2 bases, the J end by 0 bases, with 11 bases between. CDR1 and CDR2 from the germline V gene are SNHLY and FYNNEI. CDR3 size: 15 residues. The CDR3 region is CASSENKRISYEQYF. Written as DNA, the CDR3 is TGTGCCAGCAGTGAAAATAAGCGGATCTCCTACGAGCAGTACTTC.

This clone has only one observation. The chain joins TRBV19 to TRBJ2-1, with 14 bases lining up with TRBD2. This CDR3 has 17 residues. CDR1 is LNHDA, CDR2 SQIVND, per germline (reference sequence). The ends lost 5 bases at V and 3 bases at J; junction bases unmatched: 6. The CDR3 protein is CASSPRLAGGVYNEQFF. The DNA of the CDR3 is TGTGCCAGTAGTCCGAGACTAGCGGGAGGGGTCTACAATGAGCAGTTCTTC. Using reference TRBV19 and TRBJ2-1 for the parts outside the CDR3, the full variable domain is DGGITQSPKYLFRKEGQNVTLSCEQNLNHDAMYWYRQDPGQGLRLIYYSQIVNDFQKGDIAEGYSVSREKKESFPLTVTSAQKNPTAFYLCASSPRLAGGVYNEQFFGPGTRLTVL.

The CDR3 is CASSFWNTEAFF. The CDR3 DNA reads TGTGCCAGCAGCTTCTGGAACACTGAAGCTTTCTTT. The chain combines TRBV7-2 with TRBJ1-1; D unresolved. Germline assignment: CDR1 SGHTA and CDR2 FQGNSA. Trimming shortened V by 3 bases and J by 1 base, and 3 bases separated the two germline ends. The CDR3 has 12 residues.

The chain uses TRBV2 and TRBJ2-1; D is perhaps TRBD2 (7 bases). CDR1 SNHLY and CDR2 FYNNEI come from the germline V gene. The CDR3 is 17 residues long. V was pared by 4 bases and J by 4 bases, with 20 bases between. The CDR3 sequence is CASSGQGGGGRYNEQFF. Written as DNA, the CDR3 is TGTGCCAGCAGTGGGCAAGGGGGAGGGGGACGATACAATGAGCAGTTCTTC.

CDR3 sequence (DNA): TGTGCCATCAGTCCGGGAGAACGCAATGAGCAGTTCTTC. Translating it yields CAISPGERNEQFF. The chain uses TRBV10-3 and TRBJ2-1, with D possibly TRBD2 on 6 matching bases. Germline V lookup: CDR1 ENHRY, CDR2 SYGVKD. The CDR3 consists of 13 residues. V was pared by 5 bases and J by 6 bases, with 11 bases between.

The V gene is TRBV19, the J gene TRBJ2-2, with D perhaps matching TRBD1 (6 bases). The length of the CDR3 is 15 residues. The V end was cut by 2 bases, the J end by 5 bases, with 12 bases between. Germline CDR1 and CDR2: LNHDA and SQIVND (reference sequence). CDR3 sequence (DNA): TGTGCCAGTAGTATATCTCAGGGGTCGACCGGGGAGCTGTTTTTT. Amino acid sequence: CASSISQGSTGELFF.

The CDR3 nucleotides read TGTGCCAGCAGCTTGGGACTAGCGGGCTACGAGCAGTACTTC. As protein: CASSLGLAGYEQYF. V usage is TRBV7-8 and J usage is TRBJ2-7; 12 bases are a match to TRBD2. The germline CDR1 and CDR2 sequences are SGHVS and FQNEAQ. This CDR3 comprises 14 residues. Unmatched junction bases numbered 0, after V lost 3 bases and J lost 3 bases.

Here the CDR3 reads CASSLPRVSEAFF. The DNA of the CDR3 is TGTGCCAGCAGCTTACCCAGGGTCTCTGAAGCTTTCTTT. This rearrangement joins TRBV7-9 to TRBJ1-1, with TRBD1 as a possible D gene (5 bases). Germline V gene sequence: CDR1 SEHNR, CDR2 FQNEAQ (reference sequence). The CDR3 contains 13 residues. With 2 bases removed from V and 6 bases from J, the gap between germline ends came to 10 bases.

This chain links TRBV6-5 with TRBJ2-7; TRBD2 is a possible D gene (6 bases). The CDR3 runs 13 residues. Germline CDR1 MNHEY, CDR2 SVGAGI. Between the trimmed V and J ends, which lost 6 bases and 1 base, there was a span of 10 bases. Here the CDR3 reads CASSRRESYEQYF. The CDR3 nucleotides read TGTGCCAGCAGCCGGAGGGAGTCCTACGAGCAGTACTTC.

The rearrangement links TRBV6-5 to TRBJ2-3; TRBD2 matches at 9 bases. The CDR3 covers 15 residues. V lost 7 bases to trimming and J lost 2 bases; unmatched junction nucleotides: 7. Germline CDR1 MNHEY, CDR2 SVGAGI. The DNA for the CDR3 is TGTGCCAGCATAGCTAGCGGGGCGACCACAGATACGCAGTATTTT. Its protein product is CASIASGATTDTQYF.

The genes are TRBV4-2 and TRBJ1-3; D call uncertain. Germline CDR1 is LGHNA and CDR2 is YNFKEQ. Trimming took off 0 bases at V and 4 bases at J, with 4 bases between the two ends. This CDR3 comprises 13 residues. CDR3 DNA sequence: TGTGCCAGCAGCCAAGAGAGAGGAAACACCATATATTTT. It encodes CASSQERGNTIYF.

The chain uses TRBV2 and TRBJ2-5, with unresolved D. Germline V gives CDR1 SNHLY, CDR2 FYNNEI. Trimming took off 3 bases at V and 5 bases at J, with 7 bases between the two ends. This CDR3 has 12 residues. The DNA for the CDR3 is TGTGCCAGCAGTGAGCTACGGGAGACCCAGTACTTC. Its translation: CASSELRETQYF.

This sequence joins TRBV19 and TRBJ1-2, with D possibly TRBD1 on 5 matching bases. This CDR3 comprises 14 residues. CDR1 and CDR2 (germline): LNHDA, SQIVND (reference sequence). Trimming cost V 1 base and J 7 bases, with 13 bases left between them. The DNA of the CDR3 is TGTGCCAGTAGTATAGGGCCCCAGGGCTCTGGCTACACCTTC. It yields the protein CASSIGPQGSGYTF.

J is TRBJ1-3 and V is TRBV19; 7 positions match TRBD1. The junction had 2 bases not matched to a gene; V was cut back by 1 base and J by 2 bases. The length of the CDR3 is 15 residues. The germline gives CDR1 LNHDA, CDR2 SQIVND (reference sequence). CDR3 sequence reads: CASSIATGAGNTIYF. The CDR3 DNA follows: TGTGCCAGTAGTATAGCCACAGGGGCTGGAAACACCATATATTTT. The whole variable domain, remainder taken from reference TRBV19 and TRBJ1-3, is DGGITQSPKYLFRKEGQNVTLSCEQNLNHDAMYWYRQDPGQGLRLIYYSQIVNDFQKGDIAEGYSVSREKKESFPLTVTSAQKNPTAFYLCASSIATGAGNTIYFGEGSWLTVV.

The CDR3 loop is CASSSRLTSYNEQFF. CDR3 sequence (DNA): TGTGCCAGCAGCTCTAGGTTGACCTCCTACAATGAGCAGTTCTTC. The gene calls are TRBV11-3 and TRBJ2-1; D not certain. Trimming took 4 bases from V and 0 from J, leaving 10 bases between them. This CDR3 is 15 amino acids long. Germline V lookup: CDR1 SGHNT, CDR2 YENEEA.

The chain uses TRBV2 and TRBJ1-2, with 10 bases aligning to TRBD1. Germline values: CDR1 SNHLY, CDR2 FYNNEI. J was trimmed by 4 bases and V by 5 bases; bases with no gene match: 7. This CDR3 has 15 residues. The CDR3 coding sequence is TGTGCCAGCAGTAAGGACAGGGGGAGTTTCTATGGCTACACCTTC. It is translated as CASSKDRGSFYGYTF.